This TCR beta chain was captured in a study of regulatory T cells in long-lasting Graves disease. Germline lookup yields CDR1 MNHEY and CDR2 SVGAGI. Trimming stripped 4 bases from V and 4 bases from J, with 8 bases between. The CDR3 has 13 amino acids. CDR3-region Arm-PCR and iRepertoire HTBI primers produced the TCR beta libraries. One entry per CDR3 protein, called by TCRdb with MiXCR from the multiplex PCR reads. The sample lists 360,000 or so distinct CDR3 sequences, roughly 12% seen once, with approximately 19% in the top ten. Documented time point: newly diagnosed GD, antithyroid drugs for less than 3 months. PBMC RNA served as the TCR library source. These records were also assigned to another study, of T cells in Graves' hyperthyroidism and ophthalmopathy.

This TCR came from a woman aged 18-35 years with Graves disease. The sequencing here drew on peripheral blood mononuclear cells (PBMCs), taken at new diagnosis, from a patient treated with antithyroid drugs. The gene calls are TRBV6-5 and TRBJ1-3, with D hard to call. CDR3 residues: CASSSQPGNTIYF. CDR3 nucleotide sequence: TGTGCCAGCAGTTCCCAACCCGGAAACACCATATATTTT.